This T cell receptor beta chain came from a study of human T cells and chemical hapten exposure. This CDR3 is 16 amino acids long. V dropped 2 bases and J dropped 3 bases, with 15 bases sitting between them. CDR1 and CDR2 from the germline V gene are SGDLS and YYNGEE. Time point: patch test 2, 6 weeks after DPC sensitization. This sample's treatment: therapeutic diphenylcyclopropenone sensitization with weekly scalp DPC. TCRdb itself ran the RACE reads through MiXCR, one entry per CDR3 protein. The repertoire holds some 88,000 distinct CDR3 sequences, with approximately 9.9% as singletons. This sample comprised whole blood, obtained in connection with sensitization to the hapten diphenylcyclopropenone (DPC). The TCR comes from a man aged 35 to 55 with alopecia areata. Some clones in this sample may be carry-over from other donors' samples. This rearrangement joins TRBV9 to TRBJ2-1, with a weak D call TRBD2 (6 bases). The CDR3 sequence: CASSVAPGGIYNEQFF. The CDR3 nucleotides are TGTGCCAGCAGCGTCGCCCCTGGGGGGATCTACAATGAGCAGTTCTTC.